A selection of T cell receptor beta chains follows, all from one sample in a study of early T cells in non-severe SARS-CoV-2 infection. TCRdb re-called the 5' RACE reads through MiXCR, storing one row per CDR3 protein. This table holds fewer than 100,000 distinct CDR3 sequences, roughly 10% found once. Sequenced input: whole blood. These receptors originate from an adult who was a healthcare worker with PCR-confirmed SARS-CoV-2 infection or an uninfected control (not recorded which). Both conserved end residues are trimmed from each CDR3.

TRBV12-3/TRBV12-4,ASSPKAGYT
TRBV6-1,ASSLRTGPGQPQH
TRBV29-1,SVEGPAQGGYEQY
TRBV19,ASKGQANQPQH
TRBV9,ASSLGQGSLNTEAF
TRBV6-5,ASSRGGPEQY
TRBV7-9,ASSPEGQGKGGELF
TRBV24-1,ATSESGSNQPQH
TRBV2,ASTFNRGGSPLH
TRBV10-2,ASSRNRGETQY
TRBV4-1,ASSQERDTGELF
TRBV20-1,SADRVGNEQF
TRBV7-8,ASSRGSLNEQF
TRBV12-5,ASGLVIEETQY
TRBV2,ASGVLQGSDEQF
TRBV6-2/TRBV6-3,ASSSPSGGALDTQY
TRBV6-5,ASTIIGQAGGYT
TRBV29-1,IVRDNNYGYT
TRBV7-2,ASSLYRGYEQY
TRBV28,ASSLQLGNTEAF
TRBV12-3/TRBV12-4,ASSGDFGGYT
TRBV11-2,ASSLLAGGSYEQY
TRBV4-2,ASSQDSRTGRF
TRBV5-6,ASSPLGTGVSYGYT
TRBV4-3,ASSPVAGSNQPQH
TRBV20-1,SARGLAEATLTQY
TRBV24-1,ATSAPDSQETQY